Following are 24 T cell receptor beta chains from one sample sequenced in a study of T cell clones after liver transplantation (dated by TCRdb to between 2019 and 2020). Library preparation employed the immunoSEQ multiplex PCR assay. In its TCRdb copy, this immuneACCESS table keeps in-frame sequences only and misses some clones. Where compared with another copy, unresolved V genes explain less than half of these, and the others have no known cause. In all, the sample holds 95,000 to 130,000 clones, and 90% of those were seen once. Together, the top ten hold 0.83% of the sample. The sequenced sample was CD4+ T cells from blood, obtained 12 months after liver transplant. The source is a human patient who received a liver transplant. Some T cells present after a transplant may be cells of the graft donor.

This sequence joins TRBV5-1 and TRBJ2-3; 11 positions agree with TRBD2. The germline V gene has CDR1 SGHRS and CDR2 YFSETQ. The CDR3 covers 17 residues. V lost 5 bases and J lost 4; bases outside the gene matches: 12. CDR3 loop: CASRDLTLAGVADTQYF. DNA of the CDR3: TGCGCCAGCAGGGACCTCACACTAGCGGGAGTGGCAGATACGCAGTATTTT.

The chain links TRBV11-1 to TRBJ2-7, with D possibly being TRBD1 (7 bases). Germline-derived CDR1 and CDR2 are SGHAT and FQDESV (reference sequence). Trimming shortened V by 2 bases and J by 3 bases, and 14 bases separated the two germline ends. The CDR3 extends over 15 amino acids. CDR3 coding DNA: TGTGCCAGCAGCTTAAGGGGGGACAGATACTACGAGCAGTACTTC. This sequence encodes CASSLRGDRYYEQYF.

This chain links TRBV29-1 with TRBJ2-3; D is unclear. The CDR3 consists of 10 residues. Germline-derived CDR1 and CDR2 are SQVTM and ANQGSEA. V was trimmed by 7 bases and J by 6 bases, leaving 8 bases between them. The CDR3 DNA sequence: TGCAGCGCCCTGTGGGATACGCAGTATTTT. This codes for CSALWDTQYF.

This chain links TRBV25-1 with TRBJ2-1; 10 bases map to TRBD1. Germline CDR1 MGHDK, CDR2 SYGVNS. The length of the CDR3 is 14 residues. The V and J ends lost 1 base and 10 bases, in that order; junction bases with no gene match: 4. This chain's CDR3 is CASSEWGTGEEQFF. The CDR3 nucleotides are TGTGCCAGCAGTGAATGGGGGACAGGGGAGGAGCAGTTCTTC.

V is TRBV10-3 and J is TRBJ1-4, with TRBD1 matching over 10 bases. Germline loops: CDR1 ENHRY, CDR2 SYGVKD. V dropped 4 bases and J dropped 8; count of bases not matched to a gene: 4. The CDR3 is 14 residues long. CDR3 residues: CAISAGTGDEKLFF. The CDR3 DNA reads TGTGCCATCAGTGCCGGGACAGGGGACGAAAAACTGTTTTTT.

The V and J genes are TRBV7-3 and TRBJ2-1; a possible D gene is TRBD2 (5 bases). This CDR3 comprises 13 residues. Germline CDR1 reads SGHTA; CDR2 reads FQGTGA. Trimming took 5 bases from V and 6 from J, leaving 11 bases between them. CDR3 loop: CASSVDFLNEQFF. CDR3 sequence (DNA): TGTGCCAGCAGCGTGGACTTTCTCAATGAGCAGTTCTTC. The whole variable domain, remainder taken from reference TRBV7-3 and TRBJ2-1, is GAGVSQTPSNKVTEKGKYVELRCDPISGHTALYWYRQSLGQGPEFLIYFQGTGAADDSGLPNDRFFAVRPEGSVSTLKIQRTERGDSAVYLCASSVDFLNEQFFGPGTRLTVL.

This clone was seen just once. The rearrangement uses TRBV9 and TRBJ2-3; TRBD2 agrees at 10 bases. The J segment lost 6 bases and the V segment lost 1 base, leaving 8 bases of the junction unmatched. The germline CDR1 and CDR2 sequences are SGDLS and YYNGEE. CDR3 size: 16 residues. In DNA, the CDR3 is TGTGCCAGCAGCGTAAGCCTAGCGGGAGTGACGGATACGCAGTATTTT. Its translation is CASSVSLAGVTDTQYF. Using reference TRBV9 and TRBJ2-3 for the parts outside the CDR3, the full variable domain is DSGVTQTPKHLITATGQRVTLRCSPRSGDLSVYWYQQSLDQGLQFLIQYYNGEERAKGNILERFSAQQFPDLHSELNLSSLELGDSALYFCASSVSLAGVTDTQYFGPGTRLTVL.

This chain connects TRBV5-1 to TRBJ1-1; 7 positions match TRBD1. In germline, CDR1 is SGHRS, CDR2 YFSETQ. Trimming at V came to 0 bases and at J to 6 bases, leaving 5 bases not matched to a gene. CDR3 length: 14 amino acids. CDR3 loop: CASSLVAGGPEAFF. In DNA form, the CDR3 reads TGCGCCAGCAGCTTGGTAGCAGGGGGTCCTGAAGCTTTCTTT.

In nucleotides, the CDR3 is TGTGCCAGCAGCTTAGTTCGGTCCTCTGGGGCCAACGTCCTGACTTTC. Translating gives CASSLVRSSGANVLTF. The rearrangement links TRBV11-2 to TRBJ2-6; D gene unclear. The germline CDR1 and CDR2 sequences are SGHAT and FQNNGV. V lost 1 base, J lost 0 bases, and 7 bases lay in between. This CDR3 has 16 amino acids.

The rearrangement joins TRBV6-5 to TRBJ1-4, with D perhaps TRBD1 (6 bases). With 6 bases removed from V and 2 bases from J, the gap between germline ends came to 13 bases. This CDR3 contains 15 residues. Germline-derived CDR1 and CDR2 are MNHEY and SVGAGI. Here the CDR3 DNA reads TGTGCCAGCAGACCCTCTACAGGGACTAATGAAAAACTGTTTTTT. Translating it yields CASRPSTGTNEKLFF.

V gene TRBV28 combines with J gene TRBJ1-4; D perhaps matches TRBD1 (5 bases). CDR3 length: 14 amino acids. V dropped 3 bases and J dropped 8 bases, with 13 bases sitting between them. CDR1 MDHEN and CDR2 SYDVKM come from the germline V gene. The DNA for the CDR3 is TGTGCCAGCAGTTTGGGAGGGGTCGGGGAAAAACTGTTTTTT. Its protein product is CASSLGGVGEKLFF.

This chain connects TRBV7-2 to TRBJ2-5; 9 bases map to TRBD2. The germline V gene encodes CDR1 SGHTA and CDR2 FQGNSA. Trimming at V came to 5 bases and at J to 3 bases, leaving 4 bases not matched to a gene. This CDR3 has 14 residues. The CDR3 spells CASSRLAVKETQYF. Written as DNA, the CDR3 is TGTGCCAGCAGCCGACTAGCGGTTAAAGAGACCCAGTACTTC.

The CDR3 sequence: CASSRGIAGGPRNEQFF. The CDR3 nucleotides read TGTGCCAGCAGCCGGGGAATAGCGGGAGGGCCGCGTAATGAGCAGTTCTTC. This chain connects TRBV14 to TRBJ2-1; 11 bases fit TRBD2. CDR1 is SGHDN, CDR2 FVKESK, per germline. V shed 4 bases and J 7 bases; nucleotides not matched to a gene: 12. The CDR3 loop spans 17 amino acids.

The chain's CDR3 is CASSLPGRQETQYF. The CDR3 DNA reads TGTGCCAGCAGCCTCCCAGGGCGGCAAGAGACCCAGTACTTC. The rearrangement joins TRBV5-4 to TRBJ2-5; the D gene is possibly TRBD1 (5 bases). This CDR3 spans 14 amino acids. The germline gives CDR1 SGHNT, CDR2 YYREEE (reference sequence). V lost 4 bases to trimming and J lost 2 bases, with 12 bases between them.

The chain recombines TRBV6-1 with TRBJ2-2, with D unclear. The V and J ends lost 7 bases and 6 bases respectively, with 9 bases between them. The germline V gene has CDR1 MNHNS and CDR2 SASEGT. The CDR3 is 12 residues long. CDR3 sequence reads: CASTHPPGELFF. The DNA of the CDR3 is TGTGCCAGCACTCACCCACCCGGGGAGCTGTTTTTT.

The chain employs TRBV21-1 and TRBJ1-2. TRBV21-1 is a pseudogene. This CDR3 is 15 amino acids long. The CDR3 protein is CASSKEKQGVYGYTF. The CDR3 DNA is TGTGCCAGCAGCAAAGAAAAGCAGGGAGTCTATGGCTACACCTTC.

This clone has ten or more counts. The chain recombines TRBV13 with TRBJ1-1; TRBD1 matches at 7 bases. Germline CDR1 PRHDT, CDR2 FYEKMQ (reference sequence). V gave up 5 bases and J gave up 2 bases; unmatched junction bases: 11. The CDR3 runs 16 residues. CDR3 loop: CASSQSTGTANTEAFF. As DNA, the CDR3 is TGTGCCAGCAGCCAAAGCACCGGGACAGCCAACACTGAAGCTTTCTTT.

J is TRBJ2-3 and V is TRBV29-1, with TRBD2 as a possible D gene (5 bases). Germline-derived CDR1 and CDR2 are SQVTM and ANQGSEA. V was pared by 4 bases and J by 6 bases, with 11 bases between. The CDR3 extends over 12 amino acids. The CDR3 coding sequence is TGCAGCGTTGGGGAGAGTGAGGATACGCAGTATTTT. This codes for CSVGESEDTQYF.

V usage is TRBV7-3 and J usage is TRBJ1-1; D might be TRBD1 (5 bases). CDR3 length: 16 residues. Germline V gives CDR1 SGHTA, CDR2 FQGTGA. V lost 5 bases and J lost 0, with 16 bases in between. DNA for the CDR3: TGTGCCAGCAGCATACGGGACGGACTAATGAACACTGAAGCTTTCTTT. This codes for CASSIRDGLMNTEAFF.

V usage is TRBV19 and J usage is TRBJ2-7; possible D gene TRBD2, 6 bases. This CDR3 contains 13 residues. The V end was cut by 5 bases, the J end by 6 bases, with 14 bases between. CDR1 and CDR2 (germline): LNHDA, SQIVND (reference sequence). The CDR3 nucleotides are TGTGCCAGTAGTCTCCTCCCCGGGGGCGAGCAGTACTTC. It specifies CASSLLPGGEQYF.

The rearrangement links TRBV11-2 to TRBJ1-2, with 7 bases fitting TRBD1. The ends lost 1 base at V and 5 bases at J; junction bases unmatched: 13. The CDR3 consists of 17 residues. Germline-derived CDR1 and CDR2 are SGHAT and FQNNGV. The CDR3 region has the DNA TGTGCCAGCAGCTTAGTAGGGGGCGCCGAAAGGTCGTATGGCTACACCTTC. This sequence encodes CASSLVGGAERSYGYTF.

The rearrangement links TRBV7-9 to TRBJ2-3; TRBD1 or TRBD2 may be the D gene (5 bases each). V shed 1 base and J shed 4 bases, with 12 bases lying between them. The germline CDR1 and CDR2 sequences are SEHNR and FQNEAQ (reference sequence). This CDR3 has 15 residues. The CDR3 nucleotides are TGTGCCAGCAGCTTAGGCGCGATGGGGGCAGATACGCAGTATTTT. It translates to CASSLGAMGADTQYF.

This chain connects TRBV7-8 to TRBJ1-5; D uncertain. This CDR3 region has 12 residues. V gave up 4 bases and J gave up 5 bases, with 6 bases separating them. Germline V gene data show CDR1 as SGHVS and CDR2 as FQNEAQ. The CDR3: CASSWADQPQHF. The CDR3 bases are TGTGCCAGCAGCTGGGCGGATCAGCCCCAGCATTTT.

V gene TRBV27 combines with J gene TRBJ1-3; 8 bases map to TRBD1. The germline V gene has CDR1 MNHEY and CDR2 SMNVEV (reference sequence). J lost 4 bases, V lost 6 bases, and 11 bases had no gene match. This CDR3 has 16 residues. The CDR3 here is CASSPQGVDSGNTIYF. The CDR3 coding sequence is TGTGCCAGCAGCCCACAGGGGGTGGATTCCGGAAACACCATATATTTT.